These 14 T cell receptor beta chains originate from one sample sequenced in a study of T-cell reconstitution after alpha-beta-depleted transplantation in children. Preparation of the TCRbeta library used unique molecular identifiers. TCRdb analysed the PCR reads with MiXCR anew, one entry per CDR3 protein. Among about 980,000 distinct CDR3 sequences listed, around 30% were seen once. The sample was PBMCs, mostly from graft donor cells, taken 360 days after TCRalphabeta/CD19-depleted stem cell transplant. All receptors come from a boy under three years old who had a stem cell transplant for SCID, so the T cells may come from the graft donor.

This clonotype was found a few times. The V call is TRBV20-1, the J call TRBJ2-7, with TRBD1 as a possible D gene (5 bases). The V end was cut by 6 bases, the J end by 6 bases, with 15 bases between. This CDR3 contains 12 residues. The germline V gene has CDR1 DFQATT and CDR2 SNEGSKA (reference sequence). CDR3 loop: CSAPDTLGEQYF. The CDR3, as DNA: TGCAGTGCCCCGGACACCCTCGGCGAGCAGTACTTC.

A few counts support this clonotype. The V call is TRBV5-6, the J call TRBJ1-2, with 7 positions matching TRBD1. Trimming at V came to 3 bases and at J to 14 bases, leaving 10 bases not matched to a gene. The CDR3 runs 12 residues. CDR1 is SGHDT, CDR2 YYEEEE, per germline. CDR3 coding DNA: TGTGCCAGCAGCTCGACAGGGCCAAGGGCGACCTTC. It codes for CASSSTGPRATF.

Ten or more counts support this clonotype. V usage is TRBV3-1 and J usage is TRBJ1-4, with 7 bases that match TRBD1. CDR3 size: 14 residues. V dropped 5 bases and J dropped 5; count of bases not matched to a gene: 5. The V gene's germline CDR1 is LGHDT and CDR2 YNNKEL (reference sequence). CDR3: CASSKKQGNEKLFF. Written as DNA, the CDR3 is TGTGCCAGCAGCAAGAAACAGGGGAATGAAAAACTGTTTTTT.

This clonotype was seen a few times. This chain uses TRBV15 with TRBJ2-1, with D possibly called TRBD1 or TRBD2 (6 bases each). Deletions cut 1 base from V and 8 bases from J, with 18 bases between. The CDR3 has 16 residues. The germline V gene encodes CDR1 LNHNV and CDR2 YYDKDF (reference sequence). The CDR3 sequence: CATSRGGGTKVYEQFF. CDR3 sequence (DNA): TGTGCCACCAGCAGAGGAGGGGGGACAAAGGTGTATGAGCAGTTCTTC.

There are a few counts of this clonotype. The rearrangement joins TRBV6-1 to TRBJ1-2, with 7 nucleotides matching TRBD1. J lost 7 bases, V lost 6 bases, and 11 bases had no gene match. This CDR3 is 14 amino acids long. Per the germline V gene, CDR1 is MNHNS and CDR2 is SASEGT. The CDR3 sequence: CASRPPTGDGGYTF. In DNA form, the CDR3 reads TGTGCCAGCAGACCACCTACAGGGGACGGTGGCTACACCTTC.

This chain connects TRBV29-1 to TRBJ2-1; unclear D gene. V was clipped by 3 bases and J by 12 bases, with 12 bases between them. Germline-derived CDR1 and CDR2 are SQVTM and ANQGSEA. This CDR3 has 11 amino acids. The CDR3 sequence: CSVEMTEWQFF. CDR3 in DNA: TGCAGCGTTGAGATGACGGAGTGGCAGTTCTTC.

The chain is built from TRBV9 and TRBJ2-5, with TRBD2 as a possible D gene (5 bases). Between the trimmed V and J ends, which lost 4 bases and 5 bases, there was a span of 18 bases. The CDR3 is 15 amino acids. Germline assignment: CDR1 SGDLS and CDR2 YYNGEE. CDR3 loop: CASSPTSFLRETQYF. CDR3 coding DNA: TGTGCCAGCAGCCCCACTAGTTTTCTTCGGGAGACCCAGTACTTC.

V usage is TRBV3-1 and J usage is TRBJ2-3; 9 nucleotides agree with TRBD2. Germline CDR1 reads LGHDT; CDR2 reads YNNKEL (reference sequence). The V gene end was trimmed by 4 bases and the J gene end by 3 bases; junction bases not matched to a gene: 14. The length of the CDR3 is 18 residues. This CDR3 reads CASSPYRSLRGGTDTQYF. The CDR3 region has the DNA TGTGCCAGCAGCCCCTATAGAAGCTTGCGGGGGGGTACAGATACGCAGTATTTT.

V and J are TRBV4-1 and TRBJ2-7; TRBD1 agrees at 7 bases. CDR1 and CDR2 (germline): MGHRA, YSYEKL. This CDR3 has 13 amino acids. V lost 2 bases to trimming and J lost 6 bases; unmatched junction nucleotides: 4. CDR3 region: CASSQLGQLEQYF. In DNA form, the CDR3 reads TGCGCCAGCAGCCAACTGGGACAGCTCGAGCAGTACTTC.

J is TRBJ1-2 and V is TRBV7-9; D call uncertain. The germline V gene has CDR1 SEHNR and CDR2 FQNEAQ (reference sequence). This CDR3 is 14 amino acids long. The germline V and J ends were trimmed by 1 base and 8 bases, with 14 bases remaining between them. Written as DNA, the CDR3 is TGTGCCAGCAGCTTAGGAGAGAGGGTTTGGGGCTACACCTTC. Protein product: CASSLGERVWGYTF.

The chain links TRBV5-1 to TRBJ1-1; D is unclear. V was cut by 2 bases and J by 3 bases, with 8 bases left in between. Germline CDR1 SGHRS, CDR2 YFSETQ. The CDR3 loop spans 13 amino acids. The CDR3 DNA follows: TGCGCCAGCAGCTTTGATGGGGACACTGAAGCTTTCTTT. The encoded protein is CASSFDGDTEAFF.

This clonotype turned up a few times. The chain recombines TRBV20-1 with TRBJ2-1; D might be TRBD1 (5 bases). Germline CDR1 DFQATT, CDR2 SNEGSKA (reference sequence). CDR3 size: 14 residues. The V end lost 4 bases, the J end lost 5 bases, and 15 bases lay between the germline ends. The CDR3 spells CSATHRQTNNEQFF. The CDR3 DNA sequence: TGCAGTGCTACCCACAGGCAAACCAACAATGAGCAGTTCTTC.

The chain has TRBV4-2 and TRBJ2-2; 10 bases match TRBD2. Germline V gene data show CDR1 as LGHNA and CDR2 as YNFKEQ. V shed 0 bases and J 5 bases; nucleotides not matched to a gene: 9. The CDR3 contains 18 residues. The CDR3: CASSQDSLAGVYTGELFF. The CDR3 DNA follows: TGTGCCAGCAGCCAAGATTCCCTAGCGGGAGTGTATACCGGGGAGCTGTTTTTT.

This clonotype was counted a few times. CDR3 DNA: TGCGCCAGCAGTGGTAGGGACGTAGACGGCTACACCTTC. Translation: CASSGRDVDGYTF. The gene calls are TRBV10-2 and TRBJ1-2, with TRBD1 as a possible D gene (5 bases). Trimming stripped 4 bases from V and 8 bases from J, with 14 bases between. The CDR3 runs to 13 residues. The germline V gene has CDR1 WSHSY and CDR2 SAAADI.